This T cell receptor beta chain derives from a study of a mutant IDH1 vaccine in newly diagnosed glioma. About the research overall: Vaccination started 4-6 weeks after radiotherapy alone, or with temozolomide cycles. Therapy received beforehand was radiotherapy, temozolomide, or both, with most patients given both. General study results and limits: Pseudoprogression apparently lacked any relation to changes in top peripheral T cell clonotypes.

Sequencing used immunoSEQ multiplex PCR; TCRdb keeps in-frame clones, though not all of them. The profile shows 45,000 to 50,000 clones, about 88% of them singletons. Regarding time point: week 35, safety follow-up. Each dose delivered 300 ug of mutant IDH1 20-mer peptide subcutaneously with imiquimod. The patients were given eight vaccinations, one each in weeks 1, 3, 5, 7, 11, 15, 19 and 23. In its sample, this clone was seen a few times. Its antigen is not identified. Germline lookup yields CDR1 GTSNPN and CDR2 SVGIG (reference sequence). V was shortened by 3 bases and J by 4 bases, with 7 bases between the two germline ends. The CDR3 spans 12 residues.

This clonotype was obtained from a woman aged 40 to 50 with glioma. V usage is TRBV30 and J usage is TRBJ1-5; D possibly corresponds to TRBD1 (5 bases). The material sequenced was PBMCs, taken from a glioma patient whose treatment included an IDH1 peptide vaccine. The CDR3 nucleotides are TGTGCCTGGAGCAGGGAGAATCAGCCCCAGCATTTT. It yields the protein CAWSRENQPQHF.